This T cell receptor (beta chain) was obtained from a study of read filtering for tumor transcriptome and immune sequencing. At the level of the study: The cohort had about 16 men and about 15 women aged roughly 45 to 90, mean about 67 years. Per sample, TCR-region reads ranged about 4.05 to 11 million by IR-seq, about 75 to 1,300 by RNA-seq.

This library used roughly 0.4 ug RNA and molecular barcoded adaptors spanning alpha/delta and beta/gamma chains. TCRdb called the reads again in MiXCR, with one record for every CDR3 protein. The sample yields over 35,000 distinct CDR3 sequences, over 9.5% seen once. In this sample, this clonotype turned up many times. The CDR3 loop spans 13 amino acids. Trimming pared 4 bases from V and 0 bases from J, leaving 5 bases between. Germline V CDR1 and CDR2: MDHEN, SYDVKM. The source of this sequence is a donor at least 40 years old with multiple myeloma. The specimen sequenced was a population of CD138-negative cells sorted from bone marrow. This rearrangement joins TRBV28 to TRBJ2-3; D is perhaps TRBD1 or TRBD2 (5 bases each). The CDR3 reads CASSWDSTDTQYF. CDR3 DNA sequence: TGTGCCAGCAGTTGGGACAGCACAGATACGCAGTATTTT. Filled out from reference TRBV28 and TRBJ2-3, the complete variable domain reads DVKVTQSSRYLVKRTGEKVFLECVQDMDHENMFWYRQDPGLGLRLIYFSYDVKMKEKGDIPEGYSVSREKKERFSLILESASTNQTSMYLCASSWDSTDTQYFGPGTRLTVL.